This is a list of T cell receptor beta chains from one sample in a study of T cell responses to AZD1222 COVID-19 vaccine. Profiling relied on immunoSEQ multiplex PCR, and the TCRdb table lists in-frame clones only, not all of them. This sample has 88,000 or so clones, with 70% to 90% found just once. The sequencing here drew on peripheral blood, taken 28 days after the second AZD1222 dose. The origin of the receptors is an adult who received the AZD1222 COVID-19 vaccine. CDR3s include the opening cysteine and the closing phenylalanine or tryptophan. The D gene is left open where the match is weak. Clone size appears in some rows only: once, few, many, or a class for an expanded clone.

length | D | size | J | V | DNA | CDR3
14 | NA | NA | TRBJ1-1 | TRBV25-1 | TGTGCCAGCAGTAAGGCAGGCATGAACACTGAAGCTTTCTTT | CASSKAGMNTEAFF
12 | NA | NA | TRBJ2-5 | TRBV29-1 | TGCAGCCATCGAGCGGCCGGGGAGACCCAGTACTTC | CSHRAAGETQYF
15 | NA | NA | TRBJ1-2 | TRBV7-8 | TGTGCCAGCAGCTTAGGCGGGGTTGCATCTGTGGGCTACACCTTC | CASSLGGVASVGYTF
12 | NA | NA | TRBJ2-7 | TRBV5-6 | TGTGCCAGCAGCTCCCCGATAGGCGAGCAGTACTTC | CASSSPIGEQYF
14 | NA | few | TRBJ1-1 | TRBV11-2 | TGTGCCAGCAGCTCCGACTCTGGGGGATCGGAAGCTTTCTTT | CASSSDSGGSEAFF
13 | NA | NA | TRBJ2-7 | TRBV11-2 | TGTGCCAGCAGTCCGGGGTTATCTTACGAGCAGTACTTC | CASSPGLSYEQYF
13 | TRBD1 | once | TRBJ1-2 | TRBV12-3/TRBV12-4 | TGTGCCAGCAGTAACCCCACAGGGGTTGGCTACACCTTC | CASSNPTGVGYTF
13 | NA | NA | TRBJ2-7 | TRBV11-1 | TGTGCCAGCAGCGACAGGACTTCCTACGAGCAGTACTTC | CASSDRTSYEQYF
15 | NA | once | TRBJ2-1 | TRBV3-1/TRBV3-2 | TGTGCCAGCAGCCCTTCGGGGGCGCGATACAATGAGCAGTTCTTC | CASSPSGARYNEQFF
15 | NA | NA | TRBJ1-1 | TRBV29-1 | TGCAGCGTGCTTATGGACGGAGATATGAACACTGAAGCTTTCTTT | CSVLMDGDMNTEAFF
14 | NA | NA | TRBJ2-3 | TRBV7-3 | TGTGCCAGCAGCTTAGGCACAGGAGGTGATACGCAGTATTTT | CASSLGTGGDTQYF
12 | NA | NA | TRBJ2-1 | TRBV5-1 | TGCGCCAGCAGCAGGGGGACAAATGAGCAGTTCTTC | CASSRGTNEQFF
15 | TRBD1 | NA | TRBJ2-1 | TRBV6-5 | TGTGCCAGCAGCGAGGACAGGGGGCGTTACAATGAGCAGTTCTTC | CASSEDRGRYNEQFF
15 | NA | NA | TRBJ1-1 | TRBV14 | TGTGCCAGCAGCCAAGATGTGGCGGGGAACACTGAAGCTTTCTTT | CASSQDVAGNTEAFF
15 | TRBD1 | NA | TRBJ1-6 | TRBV11-2 | TGTGCCAGCAGCCCGATCCAGGGGGCTATTTCACCCCTCCACTTT | CASSPIQGAISPLHF
14 | NA | NA | TRBJ1-1 | TRBV18 | TGTGCCAGCTCACCACTGGAAACGGGCACTGAAGCTTTCTTT | CASSPLETGTEAFF
16 | TRBD2 | NA | TRBJ2-5 | TRBV11-2 | TGTGCCAGCAGCTTCAGACTAGCGGGGGTCCAAGAGACCCAGTACTTC | CASSFRLAGVQETQYF
12 | NA | few | TRBJ1-1 | TRBV12-3/TRBV12-4 | TGTGCCAGCAGTTTCATGAACACTGAAGCTTTCTTT | CASSFMNTEAFF
13 | NA | NA | TRBJ2-7 | TRBV16 | TGTGCCAGCAGCCAATTAGGGAGCGGGGAGCAGTACTTC | CASSQLGSGEQYF
15 | NA | once | TRBJ1-5 | TRBV11-2 | TGTGCCAGCAGCTTAAACAGGGTTGACAATCAGCCCCAGCATTTT | CASSLNRVDNQPQHF
11 | NA | NA | TRBJ1-1 | TRBV19 | TGTGCCAGTAGTATTGGGGGGGAAGCTTTCTTT | CASSIGGEAFF
13 | NA | NA | TRBJ2-5 | TRBV14 | TGTGCCAGCAGCCAAGATCTGGAAGAGACCCAGTACTTC | CASSQDLEETQYF
13 | NA | NA | TRBJ1-2 | TRBV12-3/TRBV12-4 | TGTGCCAGCACCTTACGGGGGTTCTATGGCTACACCTTC | CASTLRGFYGYTF
14 | NA | NA | TRBJ1-5 | TRBV18 | TGTGCCAGCTCAACGGACATAAACGATCAGCCCCAGCATTTT | CASSTDINDQPQHF
15 | NA | NA | TRBJ1-1 | TRBV5-6 | TGTGCCAGCAGCTTGACCTCAACGGGCTACACTGAAGCTTTCTTT | CASSLTSTGYTEAFF
13 | NA | NA | TRBJ1-1 | TRBV7-2 | TGTGCCAGCAGCTTAGAAGTGAACACTGAAGCTTTCTTT | CASSLEVNTEAFF
13 | NA | NA | TRBJ1-4 | TRBV18 | TGTGCCAGCTCACCGGGGCGAGGGGAAAAACTGTTTTTT | CASSPGRGEKLFF
15 | NA | NA | TRBJ2-2 | TRBV19 | TGTGCCAGTAAAGCGTCGCGGGCGGGCACCGGGGAGCTGTTTTTT | CASKASRAGTGELFF
15 | TRBD2 | once | TRBJ2-3 | TRBV30 | TGTGCCTGGAGTAATGAGCGGGGGGGCACAGATACGCAGTATTTT | CAWSNERGGTDTQYF
15 | TRBD1 | NA | TRBJ2-7 | TRBV3-1/TRBV3-2 | TGTGCCAGCAGCCTACGGGCCGGGACAGGCTACGAGCAGTACTTC | CASSLRAGTGYEQYF
13 | NA | NA | TRBJ1-4 | TRBV29-1 | TGCAGCGCCAGTGGGGGGGGTAGGGAAAAACTGTTTTTT | CSASGGGREKLFF
16 | NA | NA | TRBJ2-2 | TRBV7-8 | TGTGCCAGCAGCCCCCGGGGAGGGACAAACACCGGGGAGCTGTTTTTT | CASSPRGGTNTGELFF
14 | TRBD2 | NA | TRBJ2-3 | TRBV5-4 | TGTGCCAGCAGCCAAGCGGGGATTACAGATACGCAGTATTTT | CASSQAGITDTQYF
13 | TRBD1 | NA | TRBJ1-2 | TRBV11-2 | TGTGCCAGCAGCTTAGATACAGGGGTTGGCTACACCTTC | CASSLDTGVGYTF
13 | TRBD1 | NA | TRBJ1-2 | TRBV12-3/TRBV12-4 | TGTGCCAGCAGTTGGGGACAGGCCGATGGCTACACCTTC | CASSWGQADGYTF
13 | NA | NA | TRBJ1-1 | TRBV14 | TGTGCCAGCAGCCGGGCTCTGAACACTGAAGCTTTCTTT | CASSRALNTEAFF
15 | TRBD1 | NA | TRBJ1-2 | TRBV3-1/TRBV3-2 | TGTGCCAGCAGCCAAGGGACAGGGGGCCTATCTGGCTACACCTTC | CASSQGTGGLSGYTF
15 | NA | NA | TRBJ1-4 | TRBV4-2 | TGTGCCAGCAGCCAACAAGCCCGCCGAGATGAAAAACTGTTTTTT | CASSQQARRDEKLFF
14 | NA | NA | TRBJ2-1 | TRBV24-1 | TGTGCCACCAGTGATTCAGGTGGGCCAAATGAGCAGTTCTTC | CATSDSGGPNEQFF
13 | NA | once | TRBJ1-1 | TRBV18 | TGTGCCAGCTCAGTGGGAGAAAACACTGAAGCTTTCTTT | CASSVGENTEAFF
11 | NA | NA | TRBJ2-1 | TRBV5-1 | TGCGCCAGCAGCACGGGGTATGAGCAGTTCTTC | CASSTGYEQFF
15 | TRBD1 | NA | TRBJ1-1 | TRBV6-5 | TGTGCCAGCAGTTTTACAGGGGCTACGAACACTGAAGCTTTCTTT | CASSFTGATNTEAFF
15 | NA | NA | TRBJ1-2 | TRBV2 | TGTGCCAGCAGTATCCTTGCGGGACCTCCGGGAGGCTACACCTTC | CASSILAGPPGGYTF
12 | NA | NA | TRBJ1-5 | TRBV12-3/TRBV12-4 | TGTGCCAGCAGTTTAGAGAGAGGGCCCCAGCATTTT | CASSLERGPQHF
15 | TRBD1 | NA | TRBJ1-5 | TRBV18 | TGTGCCAGCTCACCATCGACAGGGGGCAGGCAGCCCCAGCATTTT | CASSPSTGGRQPQHF
15 | NA | NA | TRBJ1-5 | TRBV20-1 | TGCAGTGCTAGTGTTGCAGGGTATAGCAATCAGCCCCAGCATTTT | CSASVAGYSNQPQHF
17 | NA | NA | TRBJ1-6 | TRBV6-6 | TGTGCCAGCAGTCAACGGGCGGGGGCAACGATCGGATCACCCCTCCACTTT | CASSQRAGATIGSPLHF
12 | NA | NA | TRBJ1-1 | TRBV21-1 | TGTGCCAGCCCCTGGGGGGGTATTGTAGCTTTCTTT | CASPWGGIVAFF
12 | TRBD1 | NA | TRBJ1-2 | TRBV29-1 | TGCAGCGTTGTCGGACAGGACTATGGCTACACCTTC | CSVVGQDYGYTF